This T cell receptor beta chain was profiled in a study of T cell repertoires in cytomegalovirus infection. About the research overall: Both a matching HLA type and CMV infection were indicated by public TCR beta signatures.

This clonotype was counted between two and nine times. Antigen: not known. Each CDR3 protein is one row after TCRdb ran MiXCR on the reads. This table has approximately 600,000 distinct CDR3 sequences, 40% appearing once. V lost 5 bases, J lost 6 bases, and 10 bases stayed unmatched. CDR3 size: 16 residues. Germline values: CDR1 SGHTA, CDR2 FQGNSA. The sample was cultured PBMCs, taken from culture after CMV antigen stimulation. The chain uses TRBV7-2 and TRBJ1-1, with TRBD1 matching over 12 bases. The clonotype comes from a human donor in good health (CMV status not recorded). Some clones in this sample may be carry-over from other donors' samples. DNA for the CDR3: TGTGCCAGCAGCCTTAGGGGGACAGGGGGCGGGCCTGAAGCTTTCTTT. Translation: CASSLRGTGGGPEAFF.